This T cell receptor beta chain was found in a study of human T cells and chemical hapten exposure. Across the whole study: Subjects had 2% DPC placed on 2 cm by 2 cm of upper inner arm skin for sensitization. Across samples, TCR yields varied, mostly owing to small differences in pooled library volumes.

Study-wide results and limits: Counts of TCRs above 1 in 1000 frequency stayed unchanged with DPC sensitization. Expanded TCRs made up significantly more big CDR3 similarity clusters than controls did.

Time point here: patch test 3, about 24 weeks after DPC sensitization. Treatment denoted: therapeutic diphenylcyclopropenone sensitization with weekly scalp DPC. Researchers extracted total RNA from unfractionated whole blood. This clonotype was found many times. Its antigen is as yet unknown. TCRdb analysed the RACE reads with MiXCR anew, one entry per CDR3 protein. The sample contains tens of thousands of distinct CDR3 sequences, 9.5% of which appear only once. This receptor was identified in a man aged 50 or older with alopecia areata. Some clones in this sample may be carry-over from other donors' samples. This sample comprised whole blood, obtained in connection with sensitization to the hapten diphenylcyclopropenone (DPC).

The chain's CDR3 is CASSLGRLSGELFF. For the CDR3, the DNA is TGTGCCAGCAGCTTAGGGAGACTGTCCGGGGAGCTGTTTTTT. The V call is TRBV7-6, the J call TRBJ2-2; D is unresolved. Germline V CDR1 and CDR2: SGHVS, FNYEAQ. This CDR3 is 14 amino acids long. Trimming removed 1 base from V and 6 bases from J, with 9 bases in between.